These 4 T cell receptor beta chains were all obtained from the same sample, sequenced in a study of blood T cell repertoires in COVID-19. The assay was immunoSEQ multiplex PCR, and TCRdb's table has in-frame clones only and misses some. The sample holds about 220,000 clones, about 91% seen once. The sample was PBMCs or T cells enriched from blood (not recorded which). These receptor sequences come from a woman between 35 and 50 years old with acute COVID-19.

The sample holds one count of this clone. The genes are TRBV5-1 and TRBJ1-3; unclear D gene. Per germline, CDR1 SGHRS and CDR2 YFSETQ. V was clipped by 8 bases and J by 12 bases, with 18 bases between them. The CDR3 sequence is 12 residues long. The CDR3 coding sequence is TGCGCCAGTACGGAACCCGGCGGAGGCATATATTTT. Translation gives CASTEPGGGIYF.

The chain couples TRBV6-5 to TRBJ1-6, with TRBD1 matching 7 bases. J gave up 7 bases and V 6 bases, and 9 bases lay outside the gene matches. Germline CDR1 and CDR2: MNHEY and SVGAGI. This CDR3 is built from 15 residues. CDR3 DNA: TGTGCCAGCAGCACTCAGACAGGGCTGAATTCACCCCTCCACTTT. It specifies CASSTQTGLNSPLHF.

The chain employs TRBV27 and TRBJ2-1; 8 nucleotides match TRBD2. The junction had 24 bases not matched to a gene; V was cut back by 10 bases and J by 7 bases. Germline assignment: CDR1 MNHEY and CDR2 SMNVEV (reference sequence). This CDR3 contains 18 residues. CDR3 nucleotide sequence: TGTGCCACCTCACCCACCGGGATAGCGGGAACTATACAAAATGAGCAGTTCTTC. Protein: CATSPTGIAGTIQNEQFF.

This clone was found many times. The rearrangement links TRBV2 to TRBJ2-1, with 7 bases that match TRBD2. The CDR3 loop spans 16 amino acids. CDR1 is SNHLY, CDR2 FYNNEI, per germline. Losses at the gene ends were 5 bases for V and 0 bases for J; bases not matched to a gene: 7. The CDR3 is CASSSSGESSYNEQFF. In DNA, the CDR3 is TGTGCCAGCAGTTCTAGCGGTGAGAGCTCCTACAATGAGCAGTTCTTC.